The rows below give T cell receptor beta chains drawn from one sample of a study of blood T cell repertoires in COVID-19. Produced via immunoSEQ multiplex PCR; TCRdb's table is partial and in-frame only. The data hold around 60,000 clones, with around 89% observed a single time. The sample was peripheral blood. The receptors come from a man aged 55 to 69 with active COVID-19. The CDR3 runs from the conserved cysteine through the conserved F or W. Fields, in order: J gene, D gene, clone size, V gene, CDR3 protein, CDR3 DNA. The D gene is left open where the match is weak. Rows give clone size only sometimes, using once, few, many, or a class for an expanded clone.

>TRBJ2-3|.|.|TRBV3-1/TRBV3-2
CASSQGRRNTQYF
TGTGCCAGCAGCCAAGGCCGGAGGAATACGCAGTATTTT
>TRBJ2-1|TRBD2|.|TRBV7-9
CASSSRSSGSGGEQFF
TGTGCCAGCAGCTCACGGTCTAGCGGGAGTGGCGGTGAGCAGTTCTTC
>TRBJ2-2|TRBD2|.|TRBV24-1
CATSLAGTKGTGELFF
TGTGCCACCAGCTTAGCGGGAACTAAGGGCACCGGGGAGCTGTTTTTT
>TRBJ2-3|.|few|TRBV11-3
CASSLGGDTDTQYF
TGTGCCAGCAGCTTAGGAGGTGACACAGATACGCAGTATTTT
>TRBJ2-1|TRBD2|.|TRBV7-3
CASSLRLAGNNEQFF
TGTGCCAGCAGCTTAAGGCTAGCGGGGAACAATGAGCAGTTCTTC
>TRBJ2-3|TRBD2|once|TRBV5-4
CASSLDQLAGVTDTQYF
TGTGCCAGCAGCTTGGATCAACTAGCGGGAGTAACAGATACGCAGTATTTT
>TRBJ2-7|TRBD1|.|TRBV14
CASSQSRGLSEQYF
TGTGCCAGCAGCCAATCAAGGGGGCTCAGCGAGCAGTACTTC
>TRBJ2-3|.|.|TRBV28
CASRDLRTLGDTQYF
TGTGCCAGCAGGGATCTGCGAACCCTAGGCGATACGCAGTATTTT
>TRBJ2-7|.|.|TRBV19
CASSGTSRRASTEQYF
TGTGCCAGTAGTGGAACTAGCAGGAGGGCCTCGACCGAGCAGTACTTC
>TRBJ1-5|.|once|TRBV19
CASSIDAGIYSNQPQHF
TGTGCCAGTAGTATAGATGCAGGAATCTATAGCAATCAGCCCCAGCATTTT
>TRBJ2-2|.|.|TRBV24-1
CATSDLVGEVHTGELFF
TGTGCCACCAGTGATTTGGTGGGGGAGGTCCACACCGGGGAGCTGTTTTTT
>TRBJ2-5|TRBD2|.|TRBV7-2
CASSPRRAGAGETQYF
TGTGCCAGCAGCCCTCGCAGGGCGGGAGCTGGAGAGACCCAGTACTTC
>TRBJ2-7|TRBD1|once|TRBV5-1
CASSKQGSLGEQYF
TGCGCCAGCAGCAAACAGGGGAGTCTGGGCGAGCAGTACTTC
>TRBJ1-1|.|.|TRBV3-1/TRBV3-2
CASSLLEGTEAFF
TGTGCCAGCAGCCTCCTGGAGGGAACTGAAGCTTTCTTT
>TRBJ2-5|.|.|TRBV30
CAWSAQGMETQYF
TGTGCCTGGAGTGCGCAGGGGATGGAGACCCAGTACTTC
>TRBJ1-6|.|.|TRBV4-1
CASSQTGYSPLHF
TGCGCCAGCAGCCAGACAGGTTATTCACCCCTCCACTTT
>TRBJ2-2|.|.|TRBV18
CASSPSPGNTGELFF
TGTGCCAGCTCACCGAGCCCGGGAAACACCGGGGAGCTGTTTTTT
>TRBJ2-1|TRBD1|.|TRBV28
CASRTGGRDEQFF
TGTGCCAGCAGGACAGGGGGGAGGGATGAGCAGTTCTTC
>TRBJ2-7|TRBD2|.|TRBV2
CASDLGTRGEQYF
TGTGCCAGCGACCTCGGGACTAGGGGGGAGCAGTACTTC
>TRBJ2-1|.|.|TRBV7-8
CASSSSSVPGEQFF
TGTGCCAGCAGCTCTTCTAGCGTCCCGGGGGAGCAGTTCTTC